These 14 T cell receptor beta chains were sequenced from one sample in a study of T cell changes during pregnancy in multiple sclerosis. Using immunoSEQ multiplex PCR, the repertoire was profiled, and TCRdb retains in-frame clones only, with some absent. The table lists some 60,000 clones, 80% to 95% of them singletons. This sample comprised peripheral blood, obtained in the second trimester of pregnancy. Receptor source: a female donor in good health, enrolled as a control in a pregnancy study.

V is TRBV18 and J is TRBJ1-1; TRBD1 might be the D (6 bases). V lost 0 bases and J lost 1, with 9 bases in between. Germline CDR1 is KGHSH and CDR2 is LQKENI. The CDR3 is made up of 15 amino acids. CDR3 protein: CASSPPGQGNTEAFF. For the CDR3, the DNA is TGTGCCAGCTCACCACCGGGACAAGGGAACACTGAAGCTTTCTTT.

The chain employs TRBV29-1 and TRBJ1-6, with D possibly matching TRBD1 (6 bases). Trimming removed 0 bases from V and 5 bases from J, with 20 bases in between. The CDR3 totals 18 residues. Germline V lookup: CDR1 SQVTM, CDR2 ANQGSEA. In DNA form, the CDR3 reads TGCAGCGTTGAAGATCTGTGTAAGTTGGACAGTCATAATTCACCCCTCCACTTT. Residues: CSVEDLCKLDSHNSPLHF.

The chain joins TRBV21-1 to TRBJ2-4; the D call in the table, TRBD2, was not verified against the DNA. TRBV21-1 counts as a pseudogene. The CDR3 extends over 16 amino acids. The CDR3 reads CASSQMIAVAKNIQYF. CDR3 coding DNA: TGTGCCAGCAGCCAAATGATAGCGGTAGCCAAAAACATTCAGTACTTC.

This clone was counted between two and nine times. This sequence joins TRBV6-5 and TRBJ2-2; D gene uncertain. Germline values: CDR1 MNHEY, CDR2 SVGAGI. The germline V and J ends were trimmed by 5 bases and 3 bases, with 10 bases remaining between them. CDR3 length equals 14 residues. CDR3 nucleotides: TGTGCCAGCAGTGGTGCAACGGACACCGGGGAGCTGTTTTTT. This sequence encodes CASSGATDTGELFF.

The chain is built from TRBV29-1 and TRBJ1-1, with TRBD1 matching 8 bases. The germline CDR1 and CDR2 sequences are SQVTM and ANQGSEA. V gave up 5 bases and J gave up 0 bases; unmatched junction bases: 11. The CDR3 length is 16 residues. DNA for the CDR3: TGCAGCGTTTCTGGACAGGGCGGGTACATGAACACTGAAGCTTTCTTT. The encoded protein is CSVSGQGGYMNTEAFF.

The rearrangement uses TRBV10-3 and TRBJ2-2; 14 bases are shared with TRBD2. V was pared by 10 bases and J by 0 bases, with 4 bases of the junction left unmatched. The CDR3 runs 16 residues. Germline CDR1 reads ENHRY; CDR2 reads SYGVKD. The CDR3 loop reads CATSGLAGANTGELFF. In nucleotides, the CDR3 is TGTGCCACCTCGGGACTAGCGGGAGCGAACACCGGGGAGCTGTTTTTT.

This sequence joins TRBV11-3 and TRBJ2-7, with 10 bases that match TRBD2. The junction had 4 bases not matched to a gene; V was cut back by 4 bases and J by 4 bases. The CDR3 extends over 14 amino acids. The germline CDR1 and CDR2 sequences are SGHNT and YENEEA. Here the CDR3 reads CASSSSGSEYEQYF. The CDR3 region has the DNA TGTGCCAGCAGCTCTAGCGGGAGTGAGTACGAGCAGTACTTC.

The rearrangement joins TRBV28 to TRBJ2-1; D remains unclear. Germline V gives CDR1 MDHEN, CDR2 SYDVKM. Trimming cost V 6 bases and J 8 bases, with 11 bases left between them. The CDR3 covers 12 residues. CDR3 in amino acids: CASRLPPHEQFF. The CDR3 DNA follows: TGTGCCAGCAGACTCCCCCCCCATGAGCAGTTCTTC.

The chain is built from TRBV18 and TRBJ2-1; TRBD1 agrees at 10 bases. The germline gives CDR1 KGHSH, CDR2 LQKENI. This CDR3 region has 19 residues. The V and J ends lost 1 base and 3 bases, in that order; junction bases with no gene match: 12. CDR3 in DNA: TGTGCCAGCTCACCACTTACCGGGACAGGGGCCCTTGTCTACAATGAGCAGTTCTTC. As protein: CASSPLTGTGALVYNEQFF.

The chain links TRBV4-1 to TRBJ1-2; no clear D gene. Germline V lookup: CDR1 MGHRA, CDR2 YSYEKL. The CDR3 runs to 14 residues. The ends were cut back, 2 bases at V and 4 bases at J, with 11 bases in the middle. The CDR3 loop reads CASSQKWAGYGYTF. The DNA for the CDR3 is TGCGCCAGCAGCCAAAAATGGGCAGGCTATGGCTACACCTTC.

The chain links TRBV4-1 to TRBJ1-1; 10 nucleotides match TRBD1. There are 13 residues in the CDR3. Germline CDR1 and CDR2: MGHRA and YSYEKL. V was pared by 5 bases and J by 10 bases, with 7 bases of the junction left unmatched. CDR3 bases: TGCGCCAGCAGCTCCGGGACAGGGGACGTAGCTTTCTTT. Amino acids: CASSSGTGDVAFF.

J is TRBJ2-7 and V is TRBV28, with D possibly matching TRBD2 (6 bases). V lost 3 bases, J lost 7 bases, and 19 bases lay in between. CDR1 and CDR2 from the germline V gene are MDHEN and SYDVKM. This CDR3 has 15 residues. For the CDR3, the DNA is TGTGCCAGCAGTTTTACTAGCCTTGGGGAAGGGGAGCAGTACTTC. It yields the protein CASSFTSLGEGEQYF.

The genes are TRBV15 and TRBJ2-7; perhaps TRBD2 as D (6 bases). V gave up 3 bases and J gave up 3 bases, with 15 bases separating them. CDR1 LNHNV and CDR2 YYDKDF come from the germline V gene (reference sequence). The CDR3 consists of 15 residues. CDR3 region: CATSRGLGQGYEQYF. The DNA for the CDR3 is TGTGCCACCAGCAGGGGACTGGGGCAGGGCTACGAGCAGTACTTC.

This chain joins TRBV2 and TRBJ2-7; 7 positions match TRBD2. V dropped 3 bases and J dropped 0; count of bases not matched to a gene: 2. The CDR3 loop spans 14 amino acids. Germline values: CDR1 SNHLY, CDR2 FYNNEI. CDR3 in amino acids: CASSDWTSSYEQYF. In DNA, the CDR3 is TGTGCCAGCAGTGATTGGACTAGCTCCTACGAGCAGTACTTC.